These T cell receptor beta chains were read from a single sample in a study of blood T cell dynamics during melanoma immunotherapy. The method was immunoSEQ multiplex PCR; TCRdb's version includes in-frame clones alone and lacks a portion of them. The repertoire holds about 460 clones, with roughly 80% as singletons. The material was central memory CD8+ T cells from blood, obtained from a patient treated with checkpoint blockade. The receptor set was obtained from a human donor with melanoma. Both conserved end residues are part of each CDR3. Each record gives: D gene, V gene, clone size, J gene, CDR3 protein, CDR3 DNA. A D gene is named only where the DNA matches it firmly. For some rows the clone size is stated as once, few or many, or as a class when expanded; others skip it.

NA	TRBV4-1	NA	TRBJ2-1	CASSQDQSVSSYNEQFF	TGCGCCAGCAGCCAAGATCAATCGGTAAGCTCCTACAATGAGCAGTTCTTC
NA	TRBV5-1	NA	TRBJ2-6	CASSLVAVGSGANVLTF	TGCGCCAGCAGCTTGGTAGCGGTCGGCTCTGGGGCCAACGTCCTGACTTTC
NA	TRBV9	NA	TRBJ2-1	CASSVWPGNEQFF	TGTGCCAGCAGCGTATGGCCCGGGAATGAGCAGTTCTTC
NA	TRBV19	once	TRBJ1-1	CASSILIEAFF	TGTGCCAGTAGTATTCTTATTGAAGCTTTCTTT
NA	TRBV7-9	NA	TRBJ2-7	CASSFGTQAYEQYF	TGTGCCAGCAGCTTTGGGACGCAAGCCTACGAGCAGTACTTC
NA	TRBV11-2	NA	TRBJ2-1	CASSSPGGRGHEQFF	TGTGCCAGCAGCTCCCCCGGGGGCAGGGGTCATGAGCAGTTCTTC
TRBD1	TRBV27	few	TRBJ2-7	CASSWDSSYEQYF	TGTGCCAGCAGTTGGGACAGCTCCTACGAGCAGTACTTC
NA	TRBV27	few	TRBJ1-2	CASSPGAAYGYTF	TGTGCCAGCAGTCCCGGAGCTGCGTATGGCTACACCTTC
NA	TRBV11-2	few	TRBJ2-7	CASSGGVYEQYF	TGTGCCAGCAGCGGGGGAGTCTACGAGCAGTACTTC
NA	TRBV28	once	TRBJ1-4	CASSPLLGSGKLFF	TGTGCCAGCAGCCCCCTATTGGGGTCGGGAAAACTGTTTTTT
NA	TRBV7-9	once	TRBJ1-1	CASSPPGDAEAFF	TGTGCCAGCAGCCCCCCGGGGGATGCTGAAGCTTTCTTT
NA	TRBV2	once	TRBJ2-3	CASSVRQAYTDTQYF	TGTGCCAGCAGTGTTAGGCAGGCGTACACAGATACGCAGTATTTT
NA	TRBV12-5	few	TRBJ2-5	CASGLGVGSQETQYF	TGTGCTAGTGGTTTGGGTGTAGGGAGTCAAGAGACCCAGTACTTC
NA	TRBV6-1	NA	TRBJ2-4	CASSEVQGRTLAKNIQYF	TGTGCCAGCAGTGAAGTTCAGGGGCGGACATTAGCCAAAAACATTCAGTACTTC
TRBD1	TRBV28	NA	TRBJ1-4	CASRFAGTDNEKLFF	TGTGCCAGCCGTTTCGCCGGGACAGATAATGAAAAACTGTTTTTT
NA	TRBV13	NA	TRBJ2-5	CASSPGASGTQYF	TGTGCCAGCAGCCCGGGAGCCTCGGGGACCCAGTACTTC
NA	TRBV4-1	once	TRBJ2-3	CASSQDPATDTQYF	TGCGCCAGCAGCCAAGATCCCGCCACAGATACGCAGTATTTT
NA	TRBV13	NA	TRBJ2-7	CASRQGGSTYEQYF	TGTGCCAGCAGGCAGGGTGGGTCTACCTACGAGCAGTACTTC
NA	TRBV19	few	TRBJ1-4	CASSIGEKLFF	TGTGCCAGTAGTATCGGTGAAAAACTGTTTTTT
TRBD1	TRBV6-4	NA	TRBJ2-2	CASSDSTGAGELFF	TGTGCCAGCAGTGACTCGACAGGGGCCGGGGAGCTGTTTTTT
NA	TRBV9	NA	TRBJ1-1	CASSAGNTGFDTEAFF	TGTGCCAGCAGCGCAGGTAATACAGGGTTCGACACTGAAGCTTTCTTT
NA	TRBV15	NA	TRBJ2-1	CATSSAGTFDSRGNEQFF	TGTGCCACCAGCAGCGCCGGGACATTCGACTCTCGGGGCAATGAGCAGTTCTTC
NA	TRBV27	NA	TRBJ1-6	CASSFSNNSPLHF	TGTGCCAGCAGTTTCTCTAATAATTCACCCCTCCACTTT